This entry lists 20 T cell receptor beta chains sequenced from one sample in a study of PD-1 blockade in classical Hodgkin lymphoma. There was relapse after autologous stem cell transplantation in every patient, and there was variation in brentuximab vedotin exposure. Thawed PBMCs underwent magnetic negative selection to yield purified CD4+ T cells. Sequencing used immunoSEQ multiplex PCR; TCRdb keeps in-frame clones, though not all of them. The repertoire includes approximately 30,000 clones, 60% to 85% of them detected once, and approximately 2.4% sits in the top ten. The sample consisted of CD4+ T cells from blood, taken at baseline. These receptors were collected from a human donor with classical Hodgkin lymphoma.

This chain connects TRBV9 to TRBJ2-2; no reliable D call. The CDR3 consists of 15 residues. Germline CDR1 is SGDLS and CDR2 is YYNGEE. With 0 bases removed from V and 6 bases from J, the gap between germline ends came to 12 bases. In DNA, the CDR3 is TGTGCCAGCAGCGTAGCGGGTGGGTTGGCCGGGGAGCTGTTTTTT. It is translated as CASSVAGGLAGELFF.

The DNA of the CDR3 is TGCGCCAGCTCCCCGGGGGGCCACCCCTACGAGCAGTACTTC. This gives the protein CASSPGGHPYEQYF. The J gene is TRBJ2-7, the V gene TRBV5-1; D might be TRBD2 (7 bases). The CDR3 loop spans 14 amino acids. V was trimmed by 7 bases and J by 2 bases, leaving 16 bases between them. Looked up from germline, CDR1 is SGHRS and CDR2 is YFSETQ. The full variable domain, rest sourced from reference TRBV5-1 and TRBJ2-7, is KAGVTQTPRYLIKTRGQQVTLSCSPISGHRSVSWYQQTPGQGLQFLFEYFSETQRNKGNFPGRFSGRQFSNSRSEMNVSTLELGDSALYLCASSPGGHPYEQYFGPGTRLTVT.

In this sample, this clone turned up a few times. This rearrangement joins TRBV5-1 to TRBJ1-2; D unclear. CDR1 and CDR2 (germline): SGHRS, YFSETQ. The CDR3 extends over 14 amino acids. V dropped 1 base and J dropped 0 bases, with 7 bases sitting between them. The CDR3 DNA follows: TGCGCCAGCAGCTTGACAGACCCTAACTATGGCTACACCTTC. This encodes CASSLTDPNYGYTF.

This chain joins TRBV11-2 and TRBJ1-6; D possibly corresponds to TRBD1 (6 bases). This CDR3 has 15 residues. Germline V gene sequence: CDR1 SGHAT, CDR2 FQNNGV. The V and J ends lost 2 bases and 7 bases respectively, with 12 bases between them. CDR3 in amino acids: CASSLQGGGNSPLHF. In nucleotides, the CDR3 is TGTGCCAGCAGCTTACAAGGGGGAGGGAATTCACCCCTCCACTTT.

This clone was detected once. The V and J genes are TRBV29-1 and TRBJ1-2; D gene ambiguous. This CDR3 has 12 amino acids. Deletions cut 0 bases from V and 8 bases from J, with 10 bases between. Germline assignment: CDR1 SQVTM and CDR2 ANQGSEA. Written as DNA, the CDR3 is TGCAGCGTTGAAGATTGGACGTCCGGCTACACCTTC. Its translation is CSVEDWTSGYTF.

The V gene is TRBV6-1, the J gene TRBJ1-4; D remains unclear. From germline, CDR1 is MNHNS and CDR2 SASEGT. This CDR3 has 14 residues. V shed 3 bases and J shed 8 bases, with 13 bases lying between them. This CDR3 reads CASSDYAVGEKLFF. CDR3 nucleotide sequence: TGTGCCAGCAGTGACTATGCGGTTGGCGAAAAACTGTTTTTT.

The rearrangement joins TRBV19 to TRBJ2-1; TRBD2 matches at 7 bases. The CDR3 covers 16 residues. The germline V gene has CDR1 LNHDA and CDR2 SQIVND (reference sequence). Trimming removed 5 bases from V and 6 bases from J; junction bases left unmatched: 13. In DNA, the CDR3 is TGTGCCAGTAGTCCCCCCGGGGGGTCCCTTAGCAATGAGCAGTTCTTC. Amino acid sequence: CASSPPGGSLSNEQFF.

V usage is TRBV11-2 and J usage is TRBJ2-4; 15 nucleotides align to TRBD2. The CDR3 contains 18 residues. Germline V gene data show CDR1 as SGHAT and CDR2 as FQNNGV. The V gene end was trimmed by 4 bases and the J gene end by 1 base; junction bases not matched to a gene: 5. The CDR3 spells CASSSRTSGGAAKNIQYF. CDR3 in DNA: TGTGCCAGCAGCTCGAGGACTAGCGGGGGGGCGGCCAAAAACATTCAGTACTTC.

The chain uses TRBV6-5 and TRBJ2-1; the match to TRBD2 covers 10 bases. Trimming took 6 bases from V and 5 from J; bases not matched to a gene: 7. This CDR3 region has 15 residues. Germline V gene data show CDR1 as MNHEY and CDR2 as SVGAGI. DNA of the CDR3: TGTGCCAGCAGGAACGGACTAGCGGTACACAATGAGCAGTTCTTC. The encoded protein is CASRNGLAVHNEQFF.

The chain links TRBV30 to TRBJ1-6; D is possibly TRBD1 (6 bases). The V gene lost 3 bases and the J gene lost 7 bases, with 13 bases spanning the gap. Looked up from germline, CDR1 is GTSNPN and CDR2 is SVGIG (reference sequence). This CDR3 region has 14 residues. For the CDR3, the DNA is TGTGCCTGGAGGGGGGGGCAGGAAAATTCACCCCTCCACTTT. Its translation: CAWRGGQENSPLHF.

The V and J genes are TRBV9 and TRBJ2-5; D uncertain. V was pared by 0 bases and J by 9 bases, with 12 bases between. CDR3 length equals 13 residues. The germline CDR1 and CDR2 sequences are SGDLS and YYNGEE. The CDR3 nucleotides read TGTGCCAGCAGCGTAGCCCCTGACTCGCCCCAGTACTTC. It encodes CASSVAPDSPQYF.

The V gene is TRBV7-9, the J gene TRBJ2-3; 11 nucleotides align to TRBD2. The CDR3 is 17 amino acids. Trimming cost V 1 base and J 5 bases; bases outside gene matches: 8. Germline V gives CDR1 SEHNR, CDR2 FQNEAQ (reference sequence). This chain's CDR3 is CASSLVSSGGQGDTQYF. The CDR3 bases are TGTGCCAGCAGCTTAGTCTCTAGCGGGGGGCAGGGAGATACGCAGTATTTT.

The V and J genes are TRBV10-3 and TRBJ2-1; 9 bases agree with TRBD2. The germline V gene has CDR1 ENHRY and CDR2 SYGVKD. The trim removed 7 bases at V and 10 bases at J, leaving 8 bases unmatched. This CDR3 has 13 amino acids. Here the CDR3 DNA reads TGTGCCATCATGGCGGGGGGGCCGGGGGAGCAGTTCTTC. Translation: CAIMAGGPGEQFF.

CDR3 sequence: CASSSNRVVSSYEQYF. DNA of the CDR3: TGTGCCAGCTCATCCAACCGGGTCGTAAGCTCCTACGAGCAGTACTTC. The genes are TRBV18 and TRBJ2-7; D is unresolved. The V gene's germline CDR1 is KGHSH and CDR2 LQKENI. Trimming shortened V by 5 bases and J by 0 bases, and 17 bases separated the two germline ends. There are 16 residues in the CDR3.

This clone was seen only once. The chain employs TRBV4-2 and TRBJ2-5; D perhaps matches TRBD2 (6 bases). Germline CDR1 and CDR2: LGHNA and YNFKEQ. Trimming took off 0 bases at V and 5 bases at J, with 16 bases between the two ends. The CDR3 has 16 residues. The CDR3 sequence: CASSQDSLASGETQYF. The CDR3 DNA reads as TGTGCCAGCAGCCAAGATTCGCTAGCGTCAGGGGAGACCCAGTACTTC.

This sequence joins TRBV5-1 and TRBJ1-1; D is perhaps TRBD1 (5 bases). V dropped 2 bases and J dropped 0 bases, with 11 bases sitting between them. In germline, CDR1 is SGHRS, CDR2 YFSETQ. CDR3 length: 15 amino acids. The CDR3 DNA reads TGCGCCAGCAGCTTTGGACACCGGATGAACACTGAAGCTTTCTTT. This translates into CASSFGHRMNTEAFF.

The CDR3 is CASSEGVRGRGTEAFF. In DNA form, the CDR3 reads TGTGCCAGCAGTGAAGGTGTGAGGGGCCGGGGCACTGAAGCTTTCTTT. The rearrangement joins TRBV2 to TRBJ1-1, with D possibly TRBD1 on 5 matching bases. CDR1 and CDR2 (germline): SNHLY, FYNNEI. V was cut by 1 base and J by 4 bases, with 16 bases left in between. The CDR3 has 16 residues.

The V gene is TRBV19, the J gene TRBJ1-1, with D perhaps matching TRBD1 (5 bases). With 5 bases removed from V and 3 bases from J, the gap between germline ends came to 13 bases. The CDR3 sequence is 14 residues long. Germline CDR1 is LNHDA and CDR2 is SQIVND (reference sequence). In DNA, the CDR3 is TGTGCCAGTAGTCACAGGTCGAGGGACACTGAAGCTTTCTTT. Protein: CASSHRSRDTEAFF.

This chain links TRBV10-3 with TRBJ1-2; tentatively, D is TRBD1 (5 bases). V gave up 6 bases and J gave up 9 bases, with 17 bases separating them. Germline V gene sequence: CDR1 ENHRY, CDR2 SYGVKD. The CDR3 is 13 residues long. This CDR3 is CAISLDSIESYTF. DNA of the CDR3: TGTGCCATCAGCCTCGACAGTATTGAGAGCTACACCTTC.

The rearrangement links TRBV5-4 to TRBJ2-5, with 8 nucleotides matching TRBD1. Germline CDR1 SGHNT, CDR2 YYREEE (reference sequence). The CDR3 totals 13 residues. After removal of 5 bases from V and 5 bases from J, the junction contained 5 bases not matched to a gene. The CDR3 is CASRMTGVETQYF. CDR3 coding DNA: TGTGCCAGCAGAATGACAGGGGTCGAGACCCAGTACTTC.